The TCR beta chain under discussion was sequenced for a study of T cells after yellow fever vaccination (dated by TCRdb to about 2019). For the study in its entirety: The SMART-Seq v4 Ultra Low Input RNA kit was used to prepare libraries from fractions with low cell numbers. Bulk TCR alpha and beta repertoires were sequenced longitudinally to track T-cell clones before and after primary and booster YFV17D yellow fever vaccination. The cohort comprised two healthy male donors, one aged 18 to 30 and one aged 30 to 40 years. Blood was collected at multiple timepoints before and after primary and secondary immunization, and bulk PBMC replicates and cell subsets were isolated.

This clonotype has only a few counts. Its antigen specificity is not known. The sample holds no much larger clone one base away, and base qualities are not on file. V is reduced by 3 bases and J by 6 bases, leaving a spacing of 13 bases between them. CDR1 and CDR2 (SNHLY, FYNNEI) derive from the germline V gene. The CDR3 contains 14 residues, cysteine and phenylalanine counted. The read is trimmed to its CDR3 DNA, 42 bases read in frame from base 1. The paper's findings and limits, for the study overall: The secondary T-cell response was weaker than the primary response but faster, peaking on day 5 instead of day 15. Most clones expanded after primary vaccination were re-detected after the booster (just under 97% of CD4 and approximately 89% of CD8), suggesting broad memory maintenance. FACS-sorted repertoires could contain abundant contaminating clonotypes from the bulk population, so computational filtering was required. A small fraction of clonotypes appeared in both the CD4 and CD8 compartments, likely as a result of convergent recombination. Only two donors were included in the study, so the extent to which the findings can be generalized is limited.

TCR cDNA was synthesized by 5'RACE template switching, through which a universal primer site and unique molecular identifiers were introduced. cDNA synthesis was primed from both the TCR alpha and TCR beta constant segments. Libraries were amplified in two PCR steps, with sample barcodes and sequencing adapters added in the second step. Sequencing of libraries was performed on Illumina HiSeq 2500 (2x100 bp) or NovaSeq (2x150 bp). In the authors' own workflow: MIGEC was used to demultiplex reads and collapse the reads into UMI consensus sequences, and MiXCR was used for V(D)J alignment. Clonotypes responding to the vaccine were identified with edgeR on replicate PBMC samples, with the criteria of FDR below 0.01 and a log2 fold change above 5 up to day 15. Each bulk clonotype received a CD4 or CD8 identity based on whether the sequenced CD4 or CD8 repertoire contained that clonotype at higher abundance. TCRdb reworked the public reads: Q25 trimming with fastp, MiXCR clone assembly, productive beta chains retained. Entries that share a CDR3 protein sequence are merged under the most common genes and DNA. What appears here as the V and J calls and clone size reflects TCRdb's work, not the paper's. A total of roughly 330,000 distinct CDR3 sequences appear in this sample, about 6.9% of them only once. Over 15% of the sample comes from the top ten.

The treatment or condition label of this sample denotes: live attenuated yellow fever vaccine strain. Two biological replicates of bulk PBMCs were collected at each blood-draw timepoint. PBMCs were isolated from peripheral blood using a standard Ficoll-Paque protocol. TriZol was used to extract RNA from bulk PBMCs, from CD4 and CD8 fractions, and from dextramer-positive and dextramer-negative fractions. The clonotype comes from a man aged 18 to 30 who received the YFV17D yellow fever vaccine. The sequenced sample was PBMCs, obtained more than 35 days after the first yellow fever vaccination. The chain couples TRBV2 to TRBJ2-3, and perhaps TRBD1 as D gene, on 5 matching bases. Here is the DNA: TGTGCCAGCAGTGATAACTCAGGGTCGGATACGCAGTATTTT. Translated, this is CASSDNSGSDTQYF.